This entry features one T cell receptor (beta chain) sequence. What it recognizes is unknown. The data stem from a study of CXCR3-negative and CXCR3-positive naive CD8 T cells. Whole-study results and caveats: Naive cells positive for CXCR3 carried more hydrophobic TRB CDR3s than CXCR3-negative ones.

In preparing the TRB cDNA libraries, 5' RACE with UMI labels was used. One entry per CDR3 protein, without DNA, is what TCRdb gives after re-calling the 5' RACE reads. Its listing shows 65,000 to 90,000 distinct CDR3 sequences. The CDR3 length is 15 residues. The germline gives CDR1 SGHRS, CDR2 YFSETQ. Sequencing was done on a sample of naive CXCR3+ CD8+ T cells from blood. Subset of the sample: CD45RO-CCR7+CD27+CD95- naive CD8+ T cells expressing CXCR3 (TNR3+). The TCR sequence derives from a human donor in good health. Some clones in this sample may be carry-over from other donors' samples. This rearrangement joins TRBV5-1 to TRBJ2-7. The CDR3 reads CASSLEVGSAYEQYF.